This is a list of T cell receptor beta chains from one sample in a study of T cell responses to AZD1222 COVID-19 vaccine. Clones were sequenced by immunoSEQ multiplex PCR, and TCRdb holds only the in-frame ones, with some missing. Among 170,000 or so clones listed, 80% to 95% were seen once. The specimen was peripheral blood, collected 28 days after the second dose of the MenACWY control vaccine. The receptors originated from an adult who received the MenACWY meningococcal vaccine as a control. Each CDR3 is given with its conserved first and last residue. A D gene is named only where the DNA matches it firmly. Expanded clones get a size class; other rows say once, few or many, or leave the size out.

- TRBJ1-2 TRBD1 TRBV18 CASSPRQGNYGYTF TGTGCCAGCTCACCAAGACAGGGCAACTATGGCTACACCTTC
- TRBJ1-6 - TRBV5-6 CASSFGGPSYNSPLHF TGTGCCAGCAGCTTCGGGGGGCCCTCCTATAATTCACCCCTCCACTTT
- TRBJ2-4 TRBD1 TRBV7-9 CASSLDRGSKNIQYF TGTGCCAGCAGCTTAGACAGGGGATCGAAAAACATTCAGTACTTC
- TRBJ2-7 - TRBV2 CASSEPTNAYEQYF TGTGCCAGCAGTGAACCCACGAACGCCTACGAGCAGTACTTC
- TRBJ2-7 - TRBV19 CASSNPPTYEQYF TGTGCCAGTAGTAACCCTCCGACCTACGAGCAGTACTTC
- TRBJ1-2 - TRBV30 CAWSTRVSLPHGYTF TGTGCCTGGAGTACCCGGGTTTCATTACCTCATGGCTACACCTTC
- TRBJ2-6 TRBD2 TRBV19 CASTSGTRGAGANVLTF TGTGCCAGTACCTCCGGGACTAGGGGTGCGGGGGCCAACGTCCTGACTTTC
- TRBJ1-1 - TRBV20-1 CSASPNRWRTEAFF TGCAGTGCTAGTCCGAACAGGTGGAGGACTGAAGCTTTCTTT
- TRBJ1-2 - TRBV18 CASSSGYGYTF TGTGCCAGCTCATCAGGGTATGGCTACACCTTC
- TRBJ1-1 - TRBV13 CASSLGGNTEAFF TGTGCCAGCAGCTTAGGGGGGAACACTGAAGCTTTCTTT
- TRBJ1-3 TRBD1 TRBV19 CASSISGQASSGNTIYF TGTGCCAGTAGTATATCTGGACAGGCCTCCTCTGGAAACACCATATATTTT
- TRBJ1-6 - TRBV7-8 CASSRSGRENSPLHF TGTGCCAGCAGCCGAAGTGGACGGGAAAATTCACCCCTCCACTTT
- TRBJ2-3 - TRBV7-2 CASSSDSWGKRTVTQYF TGTGCCAGCAGCTCAGATTCATGGGGGAAGAGGACTGTTACGCAGTATTTT
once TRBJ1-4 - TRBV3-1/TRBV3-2 CASSPSGQGRGNEKLFF TGTGCCAGCAGCCCCTCCGGGCAGGGCAGAGGTAATGAAAAACTGTTTTTT
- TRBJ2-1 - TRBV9 CASSVVSYSSYNEQFF TGTGCCAGCAGCGTAGTGTCTTACAGCTCCTACAATGAGCAGTTCTTC
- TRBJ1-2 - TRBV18 CASSPSNRDNGPGYTF TGTGCCAGCTCACCATCTAATCGGGACAACGGGCCTGGCTACACCTTC
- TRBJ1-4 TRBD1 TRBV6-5 CASTGGQGSEKLFF TGTGCCAGCACCGGGGGACAGGGTAGTGAAAAACTGTTTTTT
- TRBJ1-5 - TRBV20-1 CSASFKAGYGQPQHF TGCAGTGCTAGTTTCAAGGCAGGGTATGGTCAGCCCCAGCATTTT
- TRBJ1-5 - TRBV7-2 CASSLGGLSQPQHF TGTGCCAGCAGCTTAGGCGGTTTGAGTCAGCCCCAGCATTTT
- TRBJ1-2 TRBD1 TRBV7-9 CASSQDRASGYTF TGTGCCAGCAGCCAAGACAGGGCGAGTGGCTACACCTTC
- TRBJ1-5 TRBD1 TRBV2 CASSGTGGNQPQHF TGTGCCAGCTCGGGGACAGGCGGCAATCAGCCCCAGCATTTT